This is a list of T cell receptor beta chains from one sample in a study of beta chain bispecific antibodies for T cell cancers. For these receptors, no antigen is known. TCRdb re-called the 5' RACE reads through MiXCR, storing one row per CDR3 protein. The top ten hold about 4.8% of the sample, which has tens of thousands of distinct CDR3 sequences, 2% to 2.5% seen once. The source material was healthy donor T cells cultured with leukemia cells, sampled from a culture containing a bispecific antibody targeting TCR Vbeta12. These receptors were obtained from a human donor in good health. Some clones in this sample may be carry-over from other donors' samples. Both conserved end residues are part of each CDR3. D genes are given only for firm matches. Clone size is given for some rows only: seen once, a few or many times, or a class if the clone is expanded.

TRBV19,TRBJ2-4,many,.,CASSIGTAIQYF,TGTGCCAGTAGTATAGGTACAGCAATTCAGTACTTC
TRBV20-1,TRBJ2-7,medium-sized,.,CSAREGALNPYEQYF,TGCAGTGCTAGAGAGGGGGCCCTCAACCCCTACGAGCAGTACTTC
TRBV20-1,TRBJ2-4,many,.,CSARQVAKNIQYF,TGCAGTGCTAGACAAGTAGCCAAAAACATTCAGTACTTC
TRBV6-8,TRBJ2-1,medium-sized,TRBD1,CASSAGTGHIVQFF,TGTGCCAGCAGCGCCGGGACAGGGCACATAGTGCAGTTCTTC
TRBV20-1,TRBJ2-5,few,TRBD2,CSAEGLAGPVVQETQYF,TGCAGTGCTGAGGGACTAGCGGGACCCGTGGTCCAAGAGACCCAGTACTTC
TRBV7-2,TRBJ2-1,many,.,CASSLAQLSYNEQFF,TGTGCCAGCAGCTTAGCGCAACTCTCTTACAATGAGCAGTTCTTC
TRBV2,TRBJ2-7,few,.,CASRAQGFSYEQYF,TGTGCCAGCCGCGCCCAGGGTTTCTCCTACGAGCAGTACTTC
TRBV27,TRBJ2-7,many,TRBD1,CASGWTGAAYEQYF,TGTGCCAGCGGATGGACAGGGGCAGCCTACGAGCAGTACTTC
TRBV4-1,TRBJ2-2,many,.,CASSQVTGIGPGELFF,TGCGCCAGCAGCCAAGTTACAGGGATAGGGCCCGGGGAGCTGTTTTTT
TRBV4-2,TRBJ2-2,many,TRBD1,CASSQEGGPGELFF,TGTGCCAGCAGCCAAGAAGGGGGCCCCGGGGAGCTGTTTTTT
TRBV5-1,TRBJ2-5,many,TRBD1,CASSTGYRGVDQETQYF,TGCGCCAGCAGCACGGGATACAGGGGTGTCGACCAAGAGACCCAGTACTTC
TRBV18,TRBJ1-3,.,.,CASSSRVRDHRYLGNTIYF,TGTGCCAGCTCATCAAGAGTCCGGGACCACCGGTATCTTGGAAACACCATATATTTT
TRBV4-1,TRBJ2-7,many,.,CASSQGVPGYEQYF,TGCGCCAGCAGCCAGGGAGTTCCCGGCTACGAGCAGTACTTC
TRBV10-3,TRBJ2-2,many,.,CAISEWPVAGELFF,TGTGCCATCAGTGAGTGGCCCGTGGCCGGGGAGCTGTTTTTT
TRBV7-9,TRBJ2-1,many,TRBD2,CASSPLAGVYNEQFF,TGTGCCAGCAGCCCTCTAGCGGGGGTCTACAATGAGCAGTTCTTC
TRBV20-1,TRBJ1-1,many,TRBD1,CSARGTANTEAFF,TGCAGTGCGAGGGGGACAGCGAACACTGAAGCTTTCTTT
TRBV5-6,TRBJ2-1,few,TRBD2,CASSLSSGVYYNEQFF,TGTGCCAGCAGCTTGTCTAGCGGGGTTTACTACAATGAGCAGTTCTTC
TRBV7-6,TRBJ2-7,many,TRBD1,CASSSGTGVREQYF,TGTGCCAGCAGCTCCGGGACAGGGGTGAGGGAGCAGTACTTC
TRBV3-1,TRBJ2-7,many,.,CASSQNGLDGLNSYEQYF,TGTGCCAGCAGCCAAAACGGCCTGGATGGCCTAAACTCCTACGAGCAGTACTTC
TRBV27,TRBJ2-7,many,.,CASSPRKGHFQQYF,TGTGCCAGCAGCCCCCGGAAGGGCCATTTCCAGCAGTACTTC
TRBV20-1,TRBJ2-3,medium-sized,TRBD2,CSASRTSGGIDTQYF,TGCAGTGCTTCCCGGACTAGCGGGGGAATAGATACGCAGTATTTT
TRBV5-1,TRBJ2-7,many,.,CASSYAKAVMSYEQYF,TGCGCCAGCAGCTACGCGAAAGCGGTGATGTCCTACGAGCAGTACTTC
TRBV4-1,TRBJ2-3,many,TRBD2,CASSQEGTSGVVTDTQYF,TGCGCCAGCAGCCAAGAGGGGACTAGCGGGGTCGTAACAGATACGCAGTATTTT
TRBV28,TRBJ1-6,.,.,CASSFFSNSPLHF,TGTGCCAGCAGTTTTTTCAGTAATTCACCCCTCCACTTT
TRBV6-5,TRBJ2-1,many,.,CASAFEGTYNEQFF,TGTGCCAGCGCCTTCGAGGGAACCTACAATGAGCAGTTCTTC
TRBV18,TRBJ1-5,many,.,CASSPALGNQPQHF,TGTGCCAGCTCACCTGCGCTTGGCAATCAGCCCCAGCATTTT
TRBV20-1,TRBJ1-1,many,.,CSAGTLEMGGTEAFF,TGCAGTGCCGGGACACTCGAAATGGGTGGCACTGAAGCTTTCTTT
TRBV28,TRBJ2-2,many,.,CASSFYGAGELFF,TGTGCCAGCAGTTTTTACGGGGCCGGGGAGCTGTTTTTT
TRBV5-1,TRBJ2-1,many,TRBD1,CASRTTGSFGSYNEQFF,TGCGCCAGCAGGACGACAGGGTCCTTTGGATCCTACAATGAGCAGTTCTTC
TRBV19,TRBJ2-2,many,.,CASSVSASTGELFF,TGTGCCAGTAGTGTCTCGGCTAGCACCGGGGAGCTGTTTTTT
TRBV12-3/TRBV12-4,TRBJ2-7,many,TRBD2,CASRTSGGREQYF,TGTGCCAGCAGGACTAGCGGGGGTCGCGAGCAGTACTTC
TRBV4-2,TRBJ1-1,few,.,CASSLGATNTEAFF,TGTGCCAGCAGCCTGGGGGCGACGAACACTGAAGCTTTCTTT
TRBV28,TRBJ2-7,many,TRBD2,CASSLGGTSGPPYEQYF,TGTGCCAGCAGTTTAGGGGGGACTAGCGGGCCGCCCTACGAGCAGTACTTC
TRBV10-3,TRBJ1-2,many,.,CAISDQGNYGYTF,TGTGCCATCAGTGATCAGGGGAACTATGGCTACACCTTC
TRBV27,TRBJ2-1,many,TRBD1,CASRKGQGGNEQFF,TGTGCCAGCAGAAAGGGACAGGGAGGGAATGAGCAGTTCTTC
TRBV11-2,TRBJ2-1,many,.,CASSPSFHEQFF,TGTGCCAGCAGCCCCTCGTTCCATGAGCAGTTCTTC
TRBV28,TRBJ2-5,medium-sized,TRBD1,CASIGTGWTQYF,TGTGCCAGCATTGGGACAGGTTGGACCCAGTACTTC
TRBV2,TRBJ2-3,many,.,CATPLEVGPDTQYF,TGTGCCACCCCCCTGGAGGTCGGGCCAGATACGCAGTATTTT
TRBV28,TRBJ2-2,many,.,CASSLWGSAGELFF,TGTGCCAGCAGTTTATGGGGTTCGGCCGGGGAGCTGTTTTTT
TRBV28,TRBJ2-5,many,TRBD2,CASSFGEGDLQETQYF,TGTGCCAGCAGTTTCGGGGAGGGAGACTTACAAGAGACCCAGTACTTC
TRBV7-9,TRBJ2-2,many,.,CASSLPGVELFF,TGTGCCAGCAGCTTACCGGGGGTCGAGCTGTTTTTT
TRBV20-1,TRBJ2-7,many,.,CSARSNAGTRSYEQYF,TGCAGTGCTAGGTCAAATGCCGGGACGAGATCCTACGAGCAGTACTTC
TRBV7-3,TRBJ2-5,many,TRBD1,CASSLGTGGQETQYF,TGTGCCAGCAGCTTAGGGACAGGGGGCCAAGAGACCCAGTACTTC
TRBV5-1,TRBJ1-6,medium-sized,.,CASSLMGPNDYNSPLHF,TGCGCCAGCAGCTTAATGGGCCCTAATGACTATAATTCACCCCTCCACTTT
TRBV2,TRBJ2-3,many,.,CASSRRDTITDTQYF,TGTGCCAGCAGCCGTCGGGACACGATCACAGATACGCAGTATTTT
TRBV10-2,TRBJ1-2,medium-sized,.,CASGDGRGYTF,TGCGCCAGCGGGGATGGCCGTGGCTACACCTTC
TRBV29-1,TRBJ2-5,many,TRBD2,CSVRGAGGKETQYF,TGCAGCGTACGGGGAGCGGGGGGGAAAGAGACCCAGTACTTC
TRBV19,TRBJ2-7,many,.,CASSLTGNSYEQYF,TGTGCCAGTAGTTTGACCGGGAATTCCTACGAGCAGTACTTC
TRBV19,TRBJ2-2,many,.,CASTPGPNTGELFF,TGTGCCAGCACCCCCGGGCCCAACACCGGGGAGCTGTTTTTT
TRBV6-5,TRBJ1-2,many,TRBD1,CASSYPDREKSYTF,TGTGCCAGCAGTTACCCGGACAGGGAGAAAAGCTACACCTTC
TRBV20-1,TRBJ2-7,many,TRBD2,CSAGLAESYEQYF,TGCAGTGCTGGACTAGCAGAGTCCTACGAGCAGTACTTC
TRBV4-1,TRBJ1-1,many,.,CASSLRTEELNTEAFF,TGCGCCAGCAGCCTTAGGACAGAAGAACTGAACACTGAAGCTTTCTTT
TRBV6-6,TRBJ1-2,many,.,CASSYSHGYTF,TGTGCCAGCAGTTACTCCCATGGCTACACCTTC
TRBV5-6,TRBJ1-1,many,.,CASSPRGGERDTEAFF,TGTGCCAGCAGCCCAAGGGGGGGCGAACGGGACACTGAAGCTTTCTTT
TRBV5-5,TRBJ2-3,many,TRBD2,CASNLRGIAGASSTDTQYF,TGTGCCAGCAACCTCCGGGGGATAGCGGGGGCCTCTAGCACAGATACGCAGTATTTT
TRBV4-2,TRBJ1-5,many,.,CASSQEGTESNQPQHF,TGTGCCAGCAGCCAAGAAGGGACTGAAAGCAATCAGCCCCAGCATTTT